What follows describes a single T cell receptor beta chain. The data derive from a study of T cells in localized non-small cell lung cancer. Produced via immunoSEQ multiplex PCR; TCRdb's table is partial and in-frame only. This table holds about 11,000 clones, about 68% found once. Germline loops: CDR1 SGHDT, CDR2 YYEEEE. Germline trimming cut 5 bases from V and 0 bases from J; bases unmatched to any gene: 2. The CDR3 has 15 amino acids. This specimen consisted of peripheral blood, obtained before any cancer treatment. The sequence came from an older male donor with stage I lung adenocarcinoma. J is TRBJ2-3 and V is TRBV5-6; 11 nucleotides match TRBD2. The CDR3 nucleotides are TGTGCCAGCAGTCCTAGCGGGGGGAGCACAGATACGCAGTATTTT. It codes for CASSPSGGSTDTQYF.